Presented here are 21 T cell receptor beta chains from one specimen sequenced in a study of PD-1 blockade in classical Hodgkin lymphoma. The protocol was immunoSEQ multiplex PCR, while the TCRdb copy is restricted to in-frame clones and leaves out a portion. The sample carries about 75,000 clones, about 92% recorded once. Every patient relapsed after autologous stem cell transplantation, and brentuximab vedotin exposure varied. The source was peripheral blood mononuclear cells (PBMCs), collected at baseline. The source of these receptors is a human donor with classical Hodgkin lymphoma.

The genes are TRBV4-3 and TRBJ2-7, with TRBD1 matching 7 bases. V trimming: 5 bases; J trimming: 2 bases; junction bases outside the gene matches: 6. Germline lookup yields CDR1 LGHNA and CDR2 YSLEER. The CDR3 has 14 amino acids. As DNA, the CDR3 is TGCGCCAGCAGCGACTGGACAGGACCCTACGAGCAGTACTTC. Its protein is CASSDWTGPYEQYF.

This clone was seen just once. V is TRBV7-6 and J is TRBJ2-7; TRBD2 aligns across 9 bases. The germline V gene encodes CDR1 SGHVS and CDR2 FNYEAQ. The CDR3 covers 16 residues. The ends lost 1 base at V and 3 bases at J; junction bases unmatched: 7. The CDR3 nucleotides are TGTGCCAGCAGCTTAGGGGATCGAGCGGGAGGCTACGAGCAGTACTTC. Protein product: CASSLGDRAGGYEQYF.

This chain links TRBV25-1 with TRBJ1-2, with unresolved D. The V end lost 3 bases, the J end lost 4 bases, and 0 bases lay between the germline ends. The CDR3 runs 10 residues. Germline values: CDR1 MGHDK, CDR2 SYGVNS. CDR3 protein: CASSDYGYTF. As DNA, the CDR3 is TGTGCCAGCAGTGACTATGGCTACACCTTC.

The rearrangement uses TRBV2 and TRBJ1-1; 9 positions match TRBD1. The CDR3 has 14 amino acids. Germline CDR1 reads SNHLY; CDR2 reads FYNNEI. J was trimmed by 1 base and V by 4 bases; bases with no gene match: 1. For the CDR3, the DNA is TGTGCCAGCAGTGCGACAGGGGGGAACACTGAAGCTTTCTTT. Its translation is CASSATGGNTEAFF. The full variable domain, rest sourced from reference TRBV2 and TRBJ1-1, is EPEVTQTPSHQVTQMGQEVILRCVPISNHLYFYWYRQILGQKVEFLVSFYNNEISEKSEIFDDQFSVERPDGSNFTLKIRSTKLEDSAMYFCASSATGGNTEAFFGQGTRLTVV.

This chain joins TRBV7-9 and TRBJ1-4; 7 bases map to TRBD1. This CDR3 has 13 amino acids. Per germline, CDR1 SEHNR and CDR2 FQNEAQ (reference sequence). V shed 3 bases and J 8 bases; nucleotides not matched to a gene: 3. The DNA of the CDR3 is TGTGCCAGCAGCTTCGAAGGGGGCGAAAAACTGTTTTTT. Its protein product is CASSFEGGEKLFF.

V usage is TRBV11-2 and J usage is TRBJ2-2; D could derive from TRBD1 or TRBD2 (5 bases each). The germline V gene encodes CDR1 SGHAT and CDR2 FQNNGV. The CDR3 is made up of 16 amino acids. V was pared by 5 bases and J by 4 bases, with 17 bases between. CDR3: CASSQWGSPVTGELFF. The CDR3 region has the DNA TGTGCCAGCAGCCAGTGGGGGTCCCCGGTCACCGGGGAGCTGTTTTTT. The full variable domain, in which reference TRBV11-2 and TRBJ2-2 provide the parts outside the CDR3, is EAGVAQSPRYKIIEKRQSVAFWCNPISGHATLYWYQQILGQGPKLLIQFQNNGVVDDSQLPKDRFSAERLKGVDSTLKIQPAKLEDSAVYLCASSQWGSPVTGELFFGEGSRLTVL.

As regards this clone: One junction end disagrees with the germline gene, perhaps due to a read error. The chain uses TRBV4-2 and TRBJ2-4; TRBD2 might be the D (6 bases). Germline CDR1 LGHNA, CDR2 YNFKEQ. This CDR3 contains 16 residues. The CDR3 spells CASSQDRSDVEGFQCF. As DNA, the CDR3 is TGTGCCAGCAGCCAAGATCGATCGGATGTGGAGGGGTTTCAGTGCTTC.

The V gene is TRBV7-9, the J gene TRBJ1-1, with no clear D. CDR1 SEHNR and CDR2 FQNEAQ come from the germline V gene (reference sequence). Trimming cost V 1 base and J 2 bases, with 11 bases left between them. The CDR3 has 15 residues. CDR3 nucleotide sequence: TGTGCCAGCAGCTTAGAAGGGTCCGCAAACACTGAAGCTTTCTTT. It encodes CASSLEGSANTEAFF.

The chain employs TRBV11-2 and TRBJ2-1; D is uncertain. The CDR3 length is 14 residues. The germline gives CDR1 SGHAT, CDR2 FQNNGV. V lost 5 bases to trimming and J lost 4 bases, with 12 bases between them. For the CDR3, the DNA is TGTGCCAGCAGCACCCTCGTGGGATACAATGAGCAGTTCTTC. This translates into CASSTLVGYNEQFF. Variable domain in full (rest from reference TRBV11-2 and TRBJ2-1): EAGVAQSPRYKIIEKRQSVAFWCNPISGHATLYWYQQILGQGPKLLIQFQNNGVVDDSQLPKDRFSAERLKGVDSTLKIQPAKLEDSAVYLCASSTLVGYNEQFFGPGTRLTVL.

The J gene is TRBJ1-1, the V gene TRBV6-1, with D tentatively TRBD1 (6 bases). Trimming stripped 0 bases from V and 4 bases from J, with 21 bases between. The length of the CDR3 is 18 residues. Germline values: CDR1 MNHNS, CDR2 SASEGT. CDR3 in DNA: TGTGCCAGCAGTGAAGCGTGGATCGGTGGGGGCCTGAGCACTGAAGCTTTCTTT. Translation: CASSEAWIGGGLSTEAFF.

The chain carries TRBV27 and TRBJ1-2, with D tentatively TRBD1 (6 bases). Trimming removed 4 bases from V and 5 bases from J, with 17 bases in between. CDR3 length: 15 amino acids. The germline V gene has CDR1 MNHEY and CDR2 SMNVEV (reference sequence). This chain's CDR3 is CASSSAGQPRYGYTF. The DNA for the CDR3 is TGTGCCAGCAGTTCCGCCGGACAGCCACGATATGGCTACACCTTC.

The gene calls are TRBV7-3 and TRBJ2-3; TRBD2 agrees at 16 bases. CDR3 length equals 17 residues. With 5 bases clipped from V and 5 bases from J, the junction kept 7 bases outside the gene matches. CDR1 SGHTA and CDR2 FQGTGA come from the germline V gene. The CDR3 spells CASSPPGLAGGQDTQYF. The DNA for the CDR3 is TGTGCCAGCAGCCCGCCGGGACTAGCGGGAGGGCAAGATACGCAGTATTTT.

The chain uses TRBV7-8 and TRBJ2-4, with D perhaps TRBD2 (6 bases). Germline V gene data show CDR1 as SGHVS and CDR2 as FQNEAQ. CDR3 size: 15 residues. Between the trimmed V and J ends, which lost 5 bases and 1 base, there was a span of 12 bases. This CDR3 is CASSHPREAKNIQYF. The CDR3 DNA sequence: TGTGCCAGCAGCCACCCCCGGGAGGCCAAAAACATTCAGTACTTC.

The chain couples TRBV27 to TRBJ2-7; 10 nucleotides match TRBD2. CDR1 MNHEY and CDR2 SMNVEV come from the germline V gene (reference sequence). This CDR3 is 14 amino acids long. Trimming took 6 bases from V and 3 from J; bases not matched to a gene: 5. The CDR3 bases are TGTGCCAGCAGCCCTAGCGGGGGAATCTACGAGCAGTACTTC. It yields the protein CASSPSGGIYEQYF.

The chain joins TRBV2 to TRBJ2-3, with TRBD2 matching over 11 bases. This CDR3 is 16 amino acids long. With 9 bases clipped from V and 0 bases from J, the junction kept 8 bases outside the gene matches. The V gene's germline CDR1 is SNHLY and CDR2 FYNNEI. DNA of the CDR3: TGTGCCAGACTAGGGACTAGCGGACCTAGCACAGATACGCAGTATTTT. Amino acids: CARLGTSGPSTDTQYF.

This chain links TRBV7-9 with TRBJ1-2; D is perhaps TRBD1 (6 bases). The CDR3 length is 15 residues. Germline CDR1 is SEHNR and CDR2 is FQNEAQ (reference sequence). Trimming removed 1 base from V and 6 bases from J, with 15 bases in between. The CDR3 loop is CASSLGGRGKDGYTF. CDR3 bases: TGTGCCAGCAGCTTAGGCGGCAGGGGAAAGGATGGCTACACCTTC.

The chain couples TRBV9 to TRBJ2-1; a weak D match, TRBD2 (6 bases). CDR3 length: 13 residues. CDR1 and CDR2 from the germline V gene are SGDLS and YYNGEE. Trimming shortened V by 5 bases and J by 9 bases, and 15 bases separated the two germline ends. CDR3 residues: CASSDLLGGEQFF. Written as DNA, the CDR3 is TGTGCCAGCAGTGACCTCCTCGGGGGTGAGCAGTTCTTC. Looking up the rest from reference TRBV9 and TRBJ2-1 gives the full variable domain: DSGVTQTPKHLITATGQRVTLRCSPRSGDLSVYWYQQSLDQGLQFLIQYYNGEERAKGNILERFSAQQFPDLHSELNLSSLELGDSALYFCASSDLLGGEQFFGPGTRLTVL.

The chain couples TRBV6-1 to TRBJ1-1; unclear D gene. The V and J ends lost 0 bases and 4 bases respectively, with 9 bases between them. This CDR3 comprises 14 residues. CDR1 and CDR2 from the germline V gene are MNHNS and SASEGT. The CDR3 reads CASSEALGGTEAFF. Here the CDR3 DNA reads TGTGCCAGCAGTGAAGCTTTGGGAGGCACTGAAGCTTTCTTT.

The chain is built from TRBV30 and TRBJ2-7; TRBD1 or TRBD2 may be the D gene (5 bases each). This CDR3 contains 12 residues. Germline V gene data show CDR1 as GTSNPN and CDR2 as SVGIG (reference sequence). V was trimmed by 0 bases and J by 6 bases, leaving 9 bases between them. The CDR3 DNA follows: TGTGCCTGGAGTGTACCTGGGGGCGAGCAGTACTTC. It codes for CAWSVPGGEQYF.

This rearrangement joins TRBV4-2 to TRBJ1-2; D gene ambiguous. The ends were cut back, 0 bases at V and 2 bases at J, with 16 bases in the middle. The CDR3 is 17 residues long. The germline V gene encodes CDR1 LGHNA and CDR2 YNFKEQ. The CDR3 nucleotides read TGTGCCAGCAGCCAAGAGGGGAATCCTATGGGGAACTATGGCTACACCTTC. Its protein product is CASSQEGNPMGNYGYTF.

The chain joins TRBV6-5 to TRBJ2-7, with 7 positions matching TRBD1. Germline values: CDR1 MNHEY, CDR2 SVGAGI. The V segment lost 0 bases and the J segment 1 base; nucleotides outside the gene matches: 3. CDR3 length: 15 residues. The CDR3 coding sequence is TGTGCCAGCAGTTACTCGTCGACAGGGTCCTACGAGCAGTACTTC. It specifies CASSYSSTGSYEQYF.